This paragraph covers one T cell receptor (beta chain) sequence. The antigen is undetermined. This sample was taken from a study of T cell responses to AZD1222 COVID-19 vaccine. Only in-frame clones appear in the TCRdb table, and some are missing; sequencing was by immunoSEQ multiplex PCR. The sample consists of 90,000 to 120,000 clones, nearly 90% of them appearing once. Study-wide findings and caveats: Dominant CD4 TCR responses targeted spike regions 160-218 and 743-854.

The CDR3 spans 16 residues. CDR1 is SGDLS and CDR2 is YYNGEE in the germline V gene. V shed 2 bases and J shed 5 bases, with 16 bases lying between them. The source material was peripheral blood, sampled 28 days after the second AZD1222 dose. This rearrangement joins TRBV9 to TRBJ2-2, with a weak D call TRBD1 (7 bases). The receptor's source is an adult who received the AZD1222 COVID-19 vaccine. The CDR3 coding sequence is TGTGCCAGCAGCGTGGCGGGACAGACTGGGACCGGGGAGCTGTTTTTT. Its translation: CASSVAGQTGTGELFF.